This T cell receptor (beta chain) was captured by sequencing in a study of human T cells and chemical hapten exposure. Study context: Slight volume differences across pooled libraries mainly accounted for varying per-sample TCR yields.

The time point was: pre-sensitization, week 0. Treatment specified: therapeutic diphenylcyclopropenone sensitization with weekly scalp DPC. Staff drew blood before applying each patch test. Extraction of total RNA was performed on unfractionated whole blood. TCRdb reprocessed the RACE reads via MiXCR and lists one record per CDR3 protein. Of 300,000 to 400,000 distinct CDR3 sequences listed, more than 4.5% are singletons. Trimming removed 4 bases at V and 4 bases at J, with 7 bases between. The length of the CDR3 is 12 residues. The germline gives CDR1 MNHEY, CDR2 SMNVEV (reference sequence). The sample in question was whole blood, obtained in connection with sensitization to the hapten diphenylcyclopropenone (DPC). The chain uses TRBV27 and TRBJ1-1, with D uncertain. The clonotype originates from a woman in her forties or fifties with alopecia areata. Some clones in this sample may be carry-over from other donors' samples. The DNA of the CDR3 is TGTGCCAGCAGTTCTGCGGGCACTGAAGCTTTCTTT. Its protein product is CASSSAGTEAFF.